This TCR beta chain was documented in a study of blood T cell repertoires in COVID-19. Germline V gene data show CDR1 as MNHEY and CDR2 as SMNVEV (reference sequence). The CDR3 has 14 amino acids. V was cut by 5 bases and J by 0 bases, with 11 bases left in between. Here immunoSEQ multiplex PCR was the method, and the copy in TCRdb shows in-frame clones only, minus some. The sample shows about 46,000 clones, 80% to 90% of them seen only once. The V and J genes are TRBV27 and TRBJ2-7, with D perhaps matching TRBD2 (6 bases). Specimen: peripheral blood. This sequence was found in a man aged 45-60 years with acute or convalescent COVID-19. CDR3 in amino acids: CASSIAERSYEQYF. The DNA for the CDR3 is TGTGCCAGCAGTATAGCGGAACGCTCCTACGAGCAGTACTTC.